The entry below gives a single T cell receptor (beta chain) sequence along with its context. The data originate from a study of blood T cell repertoires in COVID-19. Study summary: Sample material is recorded as cDNA or gDNA derived from T cells, B-cell-depleted T cells, or PBMCs.

Per germline, CDR1 MNHEY and CDR2 SVGEGT. This CDR3 region has 19 residues. V was pared by 3 bases and J by 7 bases, with 30 bases between. Original processing methods: Amplifying reference gene primers gave estimates of nucleated cell counts. Clones were sequenced by immunoSEQ multiplex PCR, and TCRdb holds only the in-frame ones, with some missing. The D gene and trimming were derived from the DNA, and the V and J assignments and clone size from that table. The data show more than 45,000 clones, around 80% seen once. The clonotype originates from a human donor in a cohort sampled during active COVID-19. What was sequenced was peripheral blood. The chain has TRBV6-2 or TRBV6-3 and TRBJ2-5, with D possibly matching TRBD2 (6 bases). The CDR3 sequence: CASSYTRADAGPFSGTQYF. The CDR3 DNA reads TGTGCCAGCAGTTATACTAGGGCCGACGCGGGGCCCTTTTCTGGGACCCAGTACTTC.